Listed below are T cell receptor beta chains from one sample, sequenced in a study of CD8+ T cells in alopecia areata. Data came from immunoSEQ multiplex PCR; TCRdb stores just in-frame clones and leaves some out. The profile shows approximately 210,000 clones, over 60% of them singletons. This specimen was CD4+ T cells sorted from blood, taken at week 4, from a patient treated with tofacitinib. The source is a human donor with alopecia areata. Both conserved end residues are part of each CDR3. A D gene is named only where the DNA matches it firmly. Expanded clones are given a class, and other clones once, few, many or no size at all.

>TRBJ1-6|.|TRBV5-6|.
CASSWDVGPLHF
TGTGCCAGCAGTTGGGACGTCGGGCCCCTCCACTTT
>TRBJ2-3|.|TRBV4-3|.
CASSLTGFGVENTQYF
TGCGCCAGCAGCCTCACAGGGTTTGGCGTAGAGAATACGCAGTATTTT
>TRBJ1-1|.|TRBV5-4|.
CASSPLPGVNTEAFF
TGTGCCAGCAGCCCACTGCCTGGGGTGAACACTGAAGCTTTCTTT
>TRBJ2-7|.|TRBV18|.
CATSASVSYEQYF
TGTGCCACGTCAGCTAGCGTGAGCTACGAGCAGTACTTC
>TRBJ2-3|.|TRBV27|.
CASSLWGARVTDTQYF
TGTGCCAGCAGTTTATGGGGGGCCCGAGTCACAGATACGCAGTATTTT
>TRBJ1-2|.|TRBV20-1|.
CSAGRREYTF
TGCAGTGCTGGGAGGAGGGAGTACACCTTC
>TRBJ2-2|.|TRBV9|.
CASSTSGTSTGELFF
TGTGCCAGCAGCACTTCCGGGACCTCGACCGGGGAGCTGTTTTTT
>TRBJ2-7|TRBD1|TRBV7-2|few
CASSSLTGKVVEQYF
TGTGCCAGCAGCTCGCTGACAGGGAAAGTGGTCGAGCAGTACTTC
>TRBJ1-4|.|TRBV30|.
CAWSPPGTNEKLFF
TGTGCCTGGAGTCCTCCCGGGACCAATGAAAAACTGTTTTTT
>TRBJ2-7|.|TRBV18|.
CASSRRERGEQYF
TGTGCCAGCTCACGACGGGAGCGCGGCGAGCAGTACTTC
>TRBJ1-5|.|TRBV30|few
CAWTPGLENQPQHF
TGTGCCTGGACCCCGGGACTGGAGAATCAGCCCCAGCATTTT
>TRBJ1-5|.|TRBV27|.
CATSFRYSNQPQHF
TGTGCCACCAGTTTCCGTTATAGCAATCAGCCCCAGCATTTT
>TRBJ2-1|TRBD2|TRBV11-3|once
CASSSRSASGGSQFF
TGTGCCAGCAGCTCGAGATCTGCTAGCGGGGGGTCGCAGTTCTTC
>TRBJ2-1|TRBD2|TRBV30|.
CAWRASGDEQFF
TGTGCCTGGAGGGCAAGCGGGGATGAGCAGTTCTTC
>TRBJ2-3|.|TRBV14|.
CASSQDLGLGGDTQYF
TGTGCCAGCAGCCAAGATCTCGGGCTCGGAGGAGATACGCAGTATTTT
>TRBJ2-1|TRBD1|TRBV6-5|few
CASRPDRGEQFF
TGTGCCAGCAGGCCGGACAGGGGCGAGCAGTTCTTC
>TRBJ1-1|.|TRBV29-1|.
CSGKGGLGAFF
TGCAGCGGGAAGGGGGGCCTTGGGGCTTTCTTT
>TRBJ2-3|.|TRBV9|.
CASSVGLSADTQYF
TGTGCCAGCAGCGTAGGACTCAGCGCAGATACGCAGTATTTT
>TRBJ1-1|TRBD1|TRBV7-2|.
CASTVNAGGTEAFF
TGTGCCAGCACCGTTAACGCAGGGGGAACTGAAGCTTTCTTT
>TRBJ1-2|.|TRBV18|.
CASSLRPANYGYTF
TGTGCCAGCTCACTAAGGCCTGCTAACTATGGCTACACCTTC
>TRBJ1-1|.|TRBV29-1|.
CSVGFGQGEAFF
TGCAGCGTTGGGTTCGGGCAGGGTGAAGCTTTCTTT
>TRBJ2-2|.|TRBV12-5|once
CASGPGVGNTGELFF
TGTGCTAGTGGTCCTGGTGTGGGGAACACCGGGGAGCTGTTTTTT
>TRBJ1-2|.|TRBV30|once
CAWSVQGLRGGYTF
TGTGCCTGGAGTGTACAAGGGTTAAGAGGCGGCTACACCTTC
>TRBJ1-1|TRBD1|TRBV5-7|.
CASSSDRGNTEAFF
TGTGCCAGCAGCTCGGACAGGGGGAACACTGAAGCTTTCTTT
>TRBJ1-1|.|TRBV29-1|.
CVGRRNTEAFF
TGCGTAGGGCGGAGAAACACTGAAGCTTTCTTT
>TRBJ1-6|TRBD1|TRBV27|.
CASSAGRYRGSSSSPLHF
TGTGCCAGCAGTGCGGGCCGATACAGGGGGTCTAGTAGTTCACCCCTCCACTTT
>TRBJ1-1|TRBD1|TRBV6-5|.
CASGSGGTEAFF
TGTGCCAGCGGCTCAGGGGGAACTGAAGCTTTCTTT
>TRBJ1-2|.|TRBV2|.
CASSERGYYGYTF
TGTGCCAGCAGTGAGAGGGGGTACTATGGCTACACCTTC
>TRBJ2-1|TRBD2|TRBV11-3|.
CASSPSWVSGGGNEQFF
TGTGCCAGCAGCCCCTCCTGGGTGAGCGGGGGAGGCAATGAGCAGTTCTTC
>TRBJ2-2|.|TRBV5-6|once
CASSRRLRELFF
TGTGCCAGCAGCCGACGGCTAAGGGAGCTGTTTTTT
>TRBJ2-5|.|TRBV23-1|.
CASRPRRVGTQYF
TGCGCCAGCAGACCGCGACGGGTTGGGACCCAGTACTTC
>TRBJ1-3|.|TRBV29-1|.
CSVRTSSGNTIYF
TGCAGCGTCCGGACAAGCTCTGGAAACACCATATATTTT
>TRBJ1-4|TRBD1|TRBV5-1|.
CASSDRATNEKLFF
TGCGCCAGCAGCGACAGGGCAACTAATGAAAAACTGTTTTTT
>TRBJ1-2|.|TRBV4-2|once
CASSQEYGYTF
TGTGCCAGCAGCCAAGAGTATGGCTACACCTTC
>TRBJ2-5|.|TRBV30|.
CAWGLPGLGETQYF
TGTGCCTGGGGACTGCCGGGATTGGGAGAGACCCAGTACTTC
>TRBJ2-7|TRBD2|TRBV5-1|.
CASSLQTSSGGYEQYF
TGCGCCAGCAGCTTGCAAACCTCTAGCGGGGGATACGAGCAGTACTTC
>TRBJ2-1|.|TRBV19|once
CASRRDSISYNEQFF
TGTGCCAGTAGACGGGACTCGATCTCCTACAATGAGCAGTTCTTC
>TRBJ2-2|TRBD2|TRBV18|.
CASSPRTPHAGGDTGELFF
TGTGCCAGCTCACCCCGGACACCTCATGCGGGGGGCGACACCGGGGAGCTGTTTTTT
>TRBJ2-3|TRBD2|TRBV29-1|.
CSVEVLAGAGDTQYF
TGCAGCGTTGAAGTGCTAGCGGGGGCCGGAGATACGCAGTATTTT
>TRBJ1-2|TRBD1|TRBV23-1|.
CASSPTGLANYGYTF
TGCGCCAGCAGTCCGACAGGGCTCGCTAACTATGGCTACACCTTC
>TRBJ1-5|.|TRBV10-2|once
CASSEMGSNQPQHF
TGCGCCAGCAGTGAGATGGGGAGCAATCAGCCCCAGCATTTT
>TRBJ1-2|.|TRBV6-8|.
CAKTGTYGYTF
TGTGCCAAGACTGGGACCTATGGCTACACCTTC
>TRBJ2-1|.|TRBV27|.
CASRSGGDYNEQFF
TGTGCCAGCAGGTCTGGCGGTGACTACAATGAGCAGTTCTTC
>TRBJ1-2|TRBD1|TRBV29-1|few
CSGGTGEGYTF
TGCAGCGGTGGGACAGGGGAAGGCTACACCTTC
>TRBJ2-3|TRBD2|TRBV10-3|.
CAISPAGGRGSTDTQYF
TGTGCCATCAGCCCCGCGGGGGGCCGGGGAAGCACAGATACGCAGTATTTT
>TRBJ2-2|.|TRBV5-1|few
CASSPDPGDTGELFF
TGCGCCAGCAGCCCCGACCCCGGGGACACCGGGGAGCTGTTTTTT
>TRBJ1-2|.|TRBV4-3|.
CASSQGVGNLYGYTF
TGCGCCAGCAGCCAAGGAGTTGGGAATCTGTATGGCTACACCTTC
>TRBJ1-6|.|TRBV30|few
CAWSETANSPLHF
TGTGCCTGGAGTGAAACAGCGAATTCACCCCTCCACTTT
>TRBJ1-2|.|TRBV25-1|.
CASSEDPAGPIYGYTF
TGTGCCAGCAGTGAAGACCCTGCGGGACCGATCTATGGCTACACCTTC